The T cell receptor beta chain under discussion was sequenced for a study of T cell responses to AZD1222 COVID-19 vaccine (dated by TCRdb to about 2021). For the study in its entirety: AZD1222 recipients given second doses at about 4 weeks or at about 12 weeks were pooled, since spike-specific TCR depth and breadth were not found to differ between the two schedules. A total of more than 230 trial participants underwent TCR sequencing, of whom under 220 had received two doses of AZD1222 and approximately 25 had received two doses of the MenACWY control vaccine. Trial participants were enrolled into age subgroups of 18-55, 56-69 and 70-plus years, which contained approximately 150, 28 and 58 TCR-sequenced participants, respectively. The research as a whole found: Because no day 14 peak-response samples were available, the repertoires could be characterized only after the peak T cell response. Participants were mostly white British, with more females than males. The authors suggested clonal diversity may have been underestimated. Conclusions about previously exposed vaccinees are limited because only five to seven AZD1222 recipients were SARS-CoV-2 seropositive at baseline. After two AZD1222 doses, spike-specific TCR breadth and depth were significantly higher than at day 0 and than in MenACWY recipients. Vaccine-associated CD4 TCRs spanned the whole spike protein, with dominant responses in regions 160-218 and 743-854. Reportedly, close to half of the unique spike-specific TCRs recognized epitopes lying outside the regions that are mutated in the B.1.351 and B.1.1.7 variants. The 56-69-year group was small, and its depth increase did not reach significance, likely because of low power.

The germline V gene encodes CDR1 LNHDA and CDR2 SQIVND (reference sequence). The V end loses 4 bases and the J end loses 4 bases, and a stretch of 16 bases separates them. The CDR3 sequence holds 15 residues, the cysteine and phenylalanine included. Of the read, only the CDR3 DNA is kept; its 45 bases are in frame from base 1. The time point label, read with the paper, signifies: baseline before first vaccination. The vaccinee samples were drawn from two UK trials, COV001 and COV002, one of which was a single-blind randomized controlled phase 2/3 trial testing AZD1222 (ChAdOx1 nCoV-19) in healthy adults. Trial participant PBMC samples were collected at day 0 and day 28 after the second dose for TCRbeta chain sequencing. The CDR3 regions of human TCRbeta chains were subjected to immunosequencing. The authors' pipeline ran thus. Repertoire TCRs were checked for matches against a reference library of SARS-CoV-2-specific TCRs that had been generated using the MIRA antigen-specificity platform. Breadth was defined as the fraction of unique TCRs that were SARS-CoV-2-associated, and depth was defined as the fraction of total T cells that were SARS-CoV-2-associated. Using the MIRA data, each spike-specific TCR was assigned both to the spike region to which the TCR was reactive and to a CD4 or CD8 class. Log10-transformed breadth and depth values were compared by one-way ANOVA with Sidak's multiple comparisons tests. The clones in this table, taken by TCRdb from immuneACCESS, are in-frame only. Not every clone is retained; where verified, under half of the shortfall comes from an unresolved V gene, and the cause of the rest is unknown. Clone size and V and J calls were adopted from that table, with D and trimming inferred from the DNA. This sample lists about 98,000 clones; 84% were detected once. 17% of the sample belongs to the ten largest clones.

With respect to this clone: It has no known antigen specificity. Base-call qualities are not available, and no considerably larger clone is one nucleotide away.

Here the chain combines TRBV19 and TRBJ1-2; D gene: possibly TRBD1, on 5 matching bases. Material: peripheral blood, obtained on day 0 of AZD1222 vaccination. This TCR came from an adult in good health. The DNA is as follows: TGTGCCAGTAGTACCGGGACCGACTCCGTCTATGGCTACACCTTC. This gives the protein CASSTGTDSVYGYTF.